Shown below are 14 T cell receptor beta chains from a single sample sequenced in a study of identical twins. TCRdb re-analysed the 5' RACE reads in MiXCR, keeping a single row per CDR3 protein. Counted here are around 530,000 distinct CDR3 sequences, around 15% occurring once; the ten biggest clones make up 0.44%. These data were likewise used in another study, on yellow fever vaccine responses in identical twins.

The source material was CD4+ T cells sorted from blood. The receptors shown here come from a woman between 18 and 29 years old in good health.

This clonotype was picked up a small number of times. The chain has TRBV7-9 and TRBJ1-1, with 12 bases aligning to TRBD1. The V gene end was trimmed by 5 bases and the J gene end by 1 base; junction bases not matched to a gene: 8. The germline CDR1 and CDR2 sequences are SEHNR and FQNEAQ (reference sequence). This CDR3 region has 17 residues. CDR3 sequence (DNA): TGTGCCAGCAGCCGGGGACAGGGGGCGCTCCCGAACACTGAAGCTTTCTTT. Its translation is CASSRGQGALPNTEAFF.

This clonotype was recorded at least ten times. V usage is TRBV21-1 and J usage is TRBJ1-3; the D call in the table, TRBD1, was not verified against the DNA. TRBV21-1 is labeled a pseudogene. CDR3 length: 16 amino acids. CDR3 nucleotide sequence: TGTGCCAGCAGCCCTGTCGACAGCCCCTCTGGAAACACCATATATTTT. This encodes CASSPVDSPSGNTIYF.

CDR3 coding DNA: TGCAGTGCTAGTCTTCTAGCGGGGCGCACAGATACGCAGTATTTT. Its translation is CSASLLAGRTDTQYF. The chain recombines TRBV20-1 with TRBJ2-3, with 9 bases identical to TRBD2. The CDR3 is made up of 15 amino acids. Germline V gene sequence: CDR1 DFQATT, CDR2 SNEGSKA (reference sequence). The junction had 5 bases not matched to a gene; V was cut back by 3 bases and J by 1 base.

This rearrangement joins TRBV28 to TRBJ2-1; 8 bases are shared with TRBD1. Trimming cost V 5 bases and J 4 bases; bases outside gene matches: 13. The CDR3 is 17 residues long. Germline V gene sequence: CDR1 MDHEN, CDR2 SYDVKM. The CDR3 reads CASSTPWTGSVYNEQFF. CDR3 nucleotide sequence: TGTGCCAGCAGTACTCCCTGGACAGGGAGCGTGTACAATGAGCAGTTCTTC.

The chain combines TRBV12-3 or TRBV12-4 with TRBJ2-5; D may correspond to TRBD1 or TRBD2 (5 bases each). Trimming pared 3 bases from V and 5 bases from J, leaving 19 bases between. CDR3 length: 16 residues. The CDR3 loop is CASSFNPGEGRETQYF. In nucleotides, the CDR3 is TGTGCCAGCAGTTTCAACCCCGGTGAGGGACGGGAGACCCAGTACTTC.

Ten or more counts support this clonotype. This chain connects TRBV7-6 to TRBJ2-1; tentatively, D is TRBD2 (5 bases). The CDR3 spans 13 residues. Deletions cut 4 bases from V and 8 bases from J, with 12 bases between. Germline V CDR1 and CDR2: SGHVS, FNYEAQ. The CDR3 DNA reads as TGTGCCAGCAGCTCGTTTCTAGCCCATGAGCAGTTCTTC. Its protein is CASSSFLAHEQFF. Combining the CDR3 with reference TRBV7-6 and TRBJ2-1 gives the whole variable domain GAGVSQSPRYKVTKRGQDVALRCDPISGHVSLYWYRQALGQGPEFLTYFNYEAQQDKSGLPNDRFSAERPEGSISTLTIQRTEQRDSAMYRCASSSFLAHEQFFGPGTRLTVL.

Only a few counts were recorded for this clonotype. The chain is built from TRBV5-1 and TRBJ1-2, with no clear D. V was shortened by 4 bases and J by 0 bases, with 16 bases between the two germline ends. CDR1 is SGHRS, CDR2 YFSETQ, per germline. This CDR3 region has 16 residues. The CDR3 loop reads CASSPRHTAANYGYTF. The DNA for the CDR3 is TGCGCCAGCAGCCCTAGACATACCGCAGCTAACTATGGCTACACCTTC.

In its sample, this clonotype was seen many times. In DNA form, the CDR3 reads TGTGCCAGCAGTTATGGTAGCGTTAGCACAGATACGCAGTATTTT. Translation: CASSYGSVSTDTQYF. The chain joins TRBV12-3 or TRBV12-4 to TRBJ2-3, with D tentatively TRBD2 (5 bases). The CDR3 spans 15 residues. The ends were cut back, 4 bases at V and 0 bases at J, with 11 bases in the middle.

The sample holds a few counts of this clonotype. This chain uses TRBV6-1 with TRBJ1-2; D not certain. The CDR3 length is 15 residues. The V end was cut by 6 bases, the J end by 2 bases, with 16 bases between. Looked up from germline, CDR1 is MNHNS and CDR2 is SASEGT. CDR3 coding DNA: TGTGCCAGCAGCGCCACCTCAGCAGGCAACTATGGCTACACCTTC. It specifies CASSATSAGNYGYTF.

This clonotype has just a few counts. V and J are TRBV4-1 and TRBJ1-6; TRBD1 might be the D (5 bases). V was clipped by 0 bases and J by 9 bases, with 12 bases between them. Germline CDR1 MGHRA, CDR2 YSYEKL. The CDR3 sequence is 15 residues long. This chain's CDR3 is CASSQDEGRGSPLHF. In DNA, the CDR3 is TGCGCCAGCAGCCAAGACGAGGGAAGGGGTTCACCCCTCCACTTT.

The genes are TRBV3-1 and TRBJ2-1, with 10 nucleotides matching TRBD2. The CDR3 is 16 amino acids. From germline, CDR1 is LGHDT and CDR2 YNNKEL (reference sequence). The trim removed 1 base at V and 6 bases at J, leaving 6 bases unmatched. The CDR3 region is CASSQGGLAGVNEQFF. The CDR3 nucleotides read TGTGCCAGCAGCCAAGGGGGGCTAGCGGGAGTCAATGAGCAGTTCTTC.

There are a few counts of this clonotype. The chain links TRBV2 to TRBJ2-5; the D is unclear. Trimming pared 2 bases from V and 0 bases from J, leaving 10 bases between. The CDR3 totals 15 residues. CDR1 SNHLY and CDR2 FYNNEI come from the germline V gene. CDR3 in amino acids: CASSEMAAYQETQYF. The CDR3 DNA sequence: TGTGCCAGCAGTGAAATGGCCGCCTACCAAGAGACCCAGTACTTC.

The rearrangement links TRBV28 to TRBJ2-7; 16 bases line up with TRBD2. The germline CDR1 and CDR2 sequences are MDHEN and SYDVKM. With 6 bases clipped from V and 2 bases from J, the junction kept 10 bases outside the gene matches. This CDR3 region has 18 residues. This CDR3 is CASSNFPGLAGGPYEQYV. Here the CDR3 DNA reads TGTGCCAGCAGCAACTTCCCGGGACTAGCGGGGGGGCCCTACGAGCAGTACGTC.

The table lists this clonotype with many counts. The chain links TRBV4-2 to TRBJ2-1, with a possible D match to TRBD1 (6 bases). The V gene lost 0 bases and the J gene lost 12 bases, with 12 bases spanning the gap. The CDR3 length is 13 residues. Germline V gives CDR1 LGHNA, CDR2 YNFKEQ. The CDR3 DNA reads TGTGCCAGCAGCCAAGATACCAGGGGAAGGCAGTTCTTC. Residues: CASSQDTRGRQFF.